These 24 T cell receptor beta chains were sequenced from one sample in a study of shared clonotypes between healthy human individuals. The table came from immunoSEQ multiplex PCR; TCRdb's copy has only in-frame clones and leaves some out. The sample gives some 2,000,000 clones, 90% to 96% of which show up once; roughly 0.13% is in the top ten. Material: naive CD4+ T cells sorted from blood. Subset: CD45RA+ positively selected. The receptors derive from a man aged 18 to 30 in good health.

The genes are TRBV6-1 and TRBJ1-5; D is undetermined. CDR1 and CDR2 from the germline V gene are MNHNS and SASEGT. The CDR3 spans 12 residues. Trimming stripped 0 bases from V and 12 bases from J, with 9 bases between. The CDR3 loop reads CASSEAGPVQHF. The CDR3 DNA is TGTGCCAGCAGTGAAGCCGGCCCCGTCCAGCATTTT.

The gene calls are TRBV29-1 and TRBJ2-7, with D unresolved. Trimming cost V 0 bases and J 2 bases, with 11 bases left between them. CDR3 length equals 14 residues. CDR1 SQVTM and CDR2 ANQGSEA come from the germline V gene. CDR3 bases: TGCAGCGTTGAAGACAGCCCTAACGCCTACGAGCAGTACTTC. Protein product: CSVEDSPNAYEQYF.

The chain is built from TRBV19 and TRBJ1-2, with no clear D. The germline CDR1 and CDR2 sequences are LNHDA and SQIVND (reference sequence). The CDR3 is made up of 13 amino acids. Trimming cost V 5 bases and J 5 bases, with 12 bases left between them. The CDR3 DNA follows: TGTGCCAGTAGTCTGAGCACTGTATATGGCTACACCTTC. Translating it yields CASSLSTVYGYTF.

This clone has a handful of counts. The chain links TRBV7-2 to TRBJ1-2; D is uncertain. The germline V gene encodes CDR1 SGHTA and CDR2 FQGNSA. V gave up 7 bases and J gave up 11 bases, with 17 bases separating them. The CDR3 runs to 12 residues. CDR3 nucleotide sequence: TGTGCCAGCACCCCCGCTCGGACCTCTTACACCTTC. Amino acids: CASTPARTSYTF. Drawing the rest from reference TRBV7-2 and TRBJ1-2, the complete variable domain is GAGVSQSPSNKVTEKGKDVELRCDPISGHTALYWYRQSLGQGLEFLIYFQGNSAPDKSGLPSDRFSAERTGGSVSTLTIQRTQQEDSAVYLCASTPARTSYTFGSGTRLTVV.

CDR3 protein: CAGQRSYNSPLHF. CDR3 nucleotides: TGTGCCGGACAGAGATCCTATAATTCACCCCTCCACTTT. The gene calls are TRBV28 and TRBJ1-6; maybe TRBD1 (6 bases). V lost 11 bases to trimming and J lost 1 base, with 9 bases between them. This CDR3 region has 13 residues. Looked up from germline, CDR1 is MDHEN and CDR2 is SYDVKM.

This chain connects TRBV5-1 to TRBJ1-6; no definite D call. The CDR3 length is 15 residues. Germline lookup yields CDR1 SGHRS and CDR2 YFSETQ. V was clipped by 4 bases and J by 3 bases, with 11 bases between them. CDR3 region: CASSQRENYNSPLHF. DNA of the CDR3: TGCGCCAGCAGCCAAAGAGAAAACTATAATTCACCCCTCCACTTT.

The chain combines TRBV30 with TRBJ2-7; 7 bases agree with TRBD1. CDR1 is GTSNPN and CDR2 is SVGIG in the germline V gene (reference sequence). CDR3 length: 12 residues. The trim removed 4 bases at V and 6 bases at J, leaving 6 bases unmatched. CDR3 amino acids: CAWNPAGGEQYF. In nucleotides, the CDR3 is TGTGCCTGGAACCCCGCAGGGGGCGAGCAGTACTTC.

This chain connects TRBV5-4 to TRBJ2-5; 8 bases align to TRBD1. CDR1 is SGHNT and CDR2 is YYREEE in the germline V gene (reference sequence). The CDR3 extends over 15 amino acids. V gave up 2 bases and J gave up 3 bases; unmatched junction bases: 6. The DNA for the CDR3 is TGTGCCAGCAGCTTCCCCGGGACAGGAAAAGAGACCCAGTACTTC. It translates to CASSFPGTGKETQYF.

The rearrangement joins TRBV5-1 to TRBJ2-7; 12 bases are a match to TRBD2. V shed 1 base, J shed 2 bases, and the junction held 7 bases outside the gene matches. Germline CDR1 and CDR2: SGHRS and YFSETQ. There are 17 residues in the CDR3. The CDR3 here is CASSLSGTSGSPYEQYF. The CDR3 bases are TGCGCCAGCAGCTTGTCCGGGACTAGCGGGTCCCCCTACGAGCAGTACTTC.

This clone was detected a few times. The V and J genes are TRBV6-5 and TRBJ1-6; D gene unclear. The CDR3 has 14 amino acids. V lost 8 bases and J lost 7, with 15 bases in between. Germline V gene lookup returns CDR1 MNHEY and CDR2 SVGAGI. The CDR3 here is CASAEGTLNSPLHF. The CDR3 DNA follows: TGTGCCAGCGCGGAGGGAACCCTCAATTCACCCCTCCACTTT.

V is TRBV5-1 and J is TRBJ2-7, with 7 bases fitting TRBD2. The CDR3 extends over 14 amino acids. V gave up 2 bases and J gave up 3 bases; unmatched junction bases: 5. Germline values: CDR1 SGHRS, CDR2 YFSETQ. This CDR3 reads CASSLRGRVYEQYF. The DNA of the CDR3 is TGCGCCAGCAGCTTACGAGGGAGGGTCTACGAGCAGTACTTC.

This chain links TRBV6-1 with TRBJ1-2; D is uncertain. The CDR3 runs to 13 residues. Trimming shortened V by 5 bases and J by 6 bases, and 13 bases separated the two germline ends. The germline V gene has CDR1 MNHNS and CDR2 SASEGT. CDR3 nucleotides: TGTGCCAGCAGTCTGGTCGTTTCTGATGGCTACACCTTC. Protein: CASSLVVSDGYTF.

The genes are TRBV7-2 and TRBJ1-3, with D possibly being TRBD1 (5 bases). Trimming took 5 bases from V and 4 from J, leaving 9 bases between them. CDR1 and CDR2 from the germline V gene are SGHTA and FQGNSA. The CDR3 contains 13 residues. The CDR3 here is CASSDNRGNTIYF. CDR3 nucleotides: TGTGCCAGCAGCGATAACAGGGGAAACACCATATATTTT.

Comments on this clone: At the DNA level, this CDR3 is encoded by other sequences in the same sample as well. CDR3: CASSLTGNNSPLHF. The CDR3 DNA follows: TGCGCCAGCAGCCTGACAGGCAATAATTCACCCCTCCACTTT. The chain carries TRBV5-1 and TRBJ1-6; D is possibly TRBD1 (6 bases). This CDR3 has 14 amino acids. Trimming shortened V by 4 bases and J by 5 bases, and 10 bases separated the two germline ends. The germline V gene has CDR1 SGHRS and CDR2 YFSETQ.

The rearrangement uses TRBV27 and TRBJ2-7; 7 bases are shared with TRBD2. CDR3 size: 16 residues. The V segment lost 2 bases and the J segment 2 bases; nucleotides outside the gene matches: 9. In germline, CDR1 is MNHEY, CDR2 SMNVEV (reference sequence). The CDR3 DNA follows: TGTGCCAGCAGTTTAACCGCCGCTAGCGGACCCTACGAGCAGTACTTC. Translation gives CASSLTAASGPYEQYF.

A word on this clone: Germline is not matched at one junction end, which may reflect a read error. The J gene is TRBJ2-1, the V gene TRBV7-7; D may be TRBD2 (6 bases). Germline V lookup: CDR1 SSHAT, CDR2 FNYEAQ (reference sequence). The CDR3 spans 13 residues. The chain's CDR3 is CASSSERGREQFF. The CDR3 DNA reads TGTGCTAGCAGCTCCGAACGGGGGAGGGAGCAGTTCTTC.

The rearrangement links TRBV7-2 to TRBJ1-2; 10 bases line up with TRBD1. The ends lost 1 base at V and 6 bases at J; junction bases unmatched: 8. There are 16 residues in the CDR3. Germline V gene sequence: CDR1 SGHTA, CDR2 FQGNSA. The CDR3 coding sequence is TGTGCCAGCAGCTTAGTTTCAGGACAGGGGGATGATGGCTACACCTTC. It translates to CASSLVSGQGDDGYTF.

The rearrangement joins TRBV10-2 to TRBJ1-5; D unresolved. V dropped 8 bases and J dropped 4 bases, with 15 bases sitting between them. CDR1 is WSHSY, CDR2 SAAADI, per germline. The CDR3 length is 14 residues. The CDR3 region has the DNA TGCGCCAGCTCTGTCACAGTGGATAATCAGCCCCAGCATTTT. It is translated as CASSVTVDNQPQHF.

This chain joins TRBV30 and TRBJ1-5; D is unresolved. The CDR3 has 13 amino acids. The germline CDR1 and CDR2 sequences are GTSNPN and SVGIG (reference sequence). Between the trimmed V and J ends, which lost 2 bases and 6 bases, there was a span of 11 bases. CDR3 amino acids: CAWSLGRLQPQHF. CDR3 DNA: TGTGCCTGGAGTCTTGGGAGACTTCAGCCCCAGCATTTT.

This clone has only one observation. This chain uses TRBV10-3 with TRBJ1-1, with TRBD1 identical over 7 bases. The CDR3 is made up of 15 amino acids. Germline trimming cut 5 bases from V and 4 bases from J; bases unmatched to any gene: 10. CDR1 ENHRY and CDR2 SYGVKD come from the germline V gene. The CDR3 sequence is CAISPHDRATTEAFF. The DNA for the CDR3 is TGTGCCATCAGTCCCCACGACAGGGCAACCACTGAAGCTTTCTTT.

This CDR3 reads CASSLAEGLGIRANTEAFF. The CDR3 coding sequence is TGTGCCAGCAGCTTGGCCGAAGGTTTGGGGATTAGGGCAAACACTGAAGCTTTCTTT. V usage is TRBV5-4 and J usage is TRBJ1-1, with no clear D. Germline V gene data show CDR1 as SGHNT and CDR2 as YYREEE (reference sequence). The CDR3 has 19 residues. Trimming removed 0 bases from V and 2 bases from J, with 23 bases in between.

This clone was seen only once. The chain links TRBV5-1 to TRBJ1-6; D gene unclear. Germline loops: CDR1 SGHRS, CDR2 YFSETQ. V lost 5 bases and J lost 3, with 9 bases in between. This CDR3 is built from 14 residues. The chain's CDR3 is CASRPDGYNSPLHF. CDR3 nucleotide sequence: TGCGCCAGCAGACCGGACGGCTATAATTCACCCCTCCACTTT.

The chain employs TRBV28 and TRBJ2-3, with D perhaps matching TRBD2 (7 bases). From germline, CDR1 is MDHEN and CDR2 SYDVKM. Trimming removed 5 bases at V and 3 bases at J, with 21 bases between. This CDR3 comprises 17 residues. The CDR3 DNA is TGTGCCAGCAGTCCACCCTGGAGGGGGGAGGGGACAGATACGCAGTATTTT. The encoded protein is CASSPPWRGEGTDTQYF.

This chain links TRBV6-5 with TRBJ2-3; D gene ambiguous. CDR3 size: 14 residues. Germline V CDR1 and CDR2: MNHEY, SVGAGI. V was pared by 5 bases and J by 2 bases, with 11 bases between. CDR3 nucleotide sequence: TGTGCCAGCAGTCGGGCGGCCCCCACAGATACGCAGTATTTT. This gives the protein CASSRAAPTDTQYF.